This T cell receptor (beta chain) was observed in a study of long-term antiretroviral therapy in people with HIV. The CDR3 sequence is 17 residues long. Germline CDR1 and CDR2: SGHTA and FQGNSA. V dropped 5 bases and J dropped 14; count of bases not matched to a gene: 20. Whole-study results and caveats: Against controls, HIV repertoires showed narrower ranges of CDR3 length. Regardless of time point, clones expanded before ART dominated the repertoire. Transplant donor controls retained higher diversity, though diversity increased after ART.

Runs used v3.0 of the immunoSEQ assay and were done at survey level. It was roughly 40,000-55,000 T-cell genomes per sample that sequencing targeted. Only in-frame clones appear in the TCRdb table, and some are missing; sequencing was by immunoSEQ multiplex PCR. The sample has 20,000 to 25,000 clones, around 80% seen once. In regard to this clone: Its target is unknown.

The specimen comprised unsorted PBMCs, sampled 0.3 years after starting antiretroviral therapy. The source of this sequence is a man in his forties or fifties with HIV. The chain is built from TRBV7-2 and TRBJ1-6, with 8 bases that match TRBD1. CDR3 DNA: TGTGCCAGCAGCATTAGAGAGACAGGGGCTGGTGGTGGGTCCCTCCACTTT. The encoded protein is CASSIRETGAGGGSLHF.